The entry that follows covers one T cell receptor beta chain sequence. It has no known antigen specificity. Library construction relied on the immunoSEQ multiplex PCR assay. For the multiplex PCR, a mixture combining 60 forward primers for TCR Vbeta segments and 13 reverse primers for TCR Jbeta segments was used. A multiplex PCR assay on genomic DNA amplified the CDR3 region of rearranged TCR beta genes. The Illumina HiSeq System was used to sequence the amplified TCR beta libraries as 87-base-pair reads. The source study handled its data this way. A later analysis tallied roughly 78 million unique TCR beta chains across the 700 or so repertoires, and around 9.9 million of those chains were shared by two or more donors. A nearest-neighbor algorithm error-corrected the raw reads and collapsed the reads into unique sequences, merging closely related sequences to remove PCR and sequencing errors. Alignment of CDR3 sequences to IMGT reference sequences was used to assign V, D and J gene segments. For a sequence to be retained, a match of at least six nucleotides was required to both a V gene segment and a J gene segment. A rearrangement counted as productive if the CDR3 had no stop codons and remained in frame with V and J, and every other rearrangement counted as non-productive. Following IMGT convention, CDR3 was defined as the stretch from the second conserved V-encoded cysteine up to the conserved J-encoded phenylalanine. The earlier analysis of fewer than 750 of the donors excluded sequences that lacked an unambiguous match to a single V gene segment. In an earlier analysis of around 590 of the donors, a V segment was called functional when productive rearrangements were above 56.7%, and segregating when the standard deviation between donors exceeded 5%. A statistical classification framework was built for diagnosing cytomegalovirus status from the catalog of TCR beta chain sequences. A later analysis assigned V and J genes by comparing TCR nucleotide sequences with IMGT/GENE-DB human TR gene sequences. In a later analysis, CDR3 sequences and most-parsimonious VDJ recombination scenarios were assigned using the TCRdist pipeline. In a later analysis, every TCR beta chain was defined by the combination of its CDR3 amino acid sequence and its V-gene family, and reads without a unique V-gene family were dropped. A later analysis removed several hundred highly shared, low-generation-probability nucleotide sequences to deal with suspected cross-contamination and a sequencing artifact. For each public chain, a later analysis derived a clonal expansion index from normalized ranks of inferred template counts within each repertoire. In a later analysis, generation probabilities were computed with a VDJ recombination model fitted to out-of-frame rearrangements, and the resulting probabilities were checked against IGoR. Hypergeometric tests were used in a later analysis to score TCR-TCR, TCR-HLA and TCR-CMV co-occurrence, with a repertoire-size bias correction applied to the TCR pairs. To estimate false discovery rates, a later analysis permuted the HLA or CMV assignments 20 times. In a later analysis, co-occurring TCRs were grouped with DBSCAN, and TCRdist sequence similarity was added when clustering was performed within HLA-allele-positive subsets. Co-occurrence clustering excluded repertoires with fewer than 30,000 or more than 120,000 public chains, plus five with anomalous nucleotide sharing. In TCRdb, the immuneACCESS table is reduced to in-frame sequences with V and J assigned. These tables do not hold every clone; where another copy was compared, an unresolved V gene accounts for under half, and the others remain unexplained. V, J and clone size derive from that table, while D and trimming were established from the DNA sequence. This sample's clone table shows around 120,000 clones. Approximately 3.9% of the sample is taken by the ten largest.

The data are from a study of cytomegalovirus exposure and HLA in healthy donors (dated by TCRdb to 2015 to 2018). Background on the whole study: In an earlier analysis of several hundred of the donors, under 300 Gb of sequence data and 100 million or so unique TCR beta sequences from approximately 180 million T cells were reported. Approximately 300 gigabases of sequencing data and approximately 80 million unique TCR sequences were included in an early release covering several hundred HLA-typed donors. Of the 300 to 450 genotyped donors, over 80% were placed in the genetic ancestry cluster associated with self-reported Caucasian donors. The aim of the study was to test whether cataloging public T cell receptors could identify signatures of past pathogen exposure. Using immunosequencing, the study profiled T cell repertoires from about 620 subjects and related those repertoires to cytomegalovirus serostatus. A separate validation cohort of over a hundred different subjects was used in addition to the roughly 640-subject first cohort. The study combined high-throughput TCR immunosequencing, statistical association of individual TCRs with disease status, and machine learning to predict cytomegalovirus infection status. A later analysis re-analyzed previously published TCR beta repertoires from about 600 donors and added high-resolution HLA genotyping to study TCR occurrence patterns. Rather than using new phenotypic data, the later analysis identified candidate immune exposures from TCR beta sequences and from how often those sequences occurred across donors. An earlier analysis of several hundred of the donors applied high-throughput TCR beta sequencing to assess whether each TCR beta V gene segment acted as functional or pseudogenic. Donor age, sex, ethnicity and CMV serostatus were compiled alongside the repertoire data. A later genetic analysis used genome-wide SNP genotypes for about 65% of the 666 donors, treating that subset as a discovery cohort. Every discovery cohort repertoire had been produced on one sequencing platform. Class I and class II HLA loci were covered by the typing at four-digit resolution. The number of typed donors differed by locus: 629-630 for A, B, C, DRB1 and DQB1; some 500 for DQA1; 606 for DPA1; and around 470 for DPB1. A handful of DR-DQ haplotypes were handled as single units for association and clustering because linkage in the cohort was strong. On average, around 200,000 unique TCR beta nucleotide sequences were sequenced per donor among 300 to 500 genotyped donors of the cohort, with 15% to 20% of those sequences being non-productive.

Points the paper makes about the study in general: According to a later analysis, parvovirus B19, influenza, CMV and Epstein-Barr virus appeared linked to several top co-occurrence clusters. According to a later analysis, most CMV-associated TCR beta chains appeared to be HLA-restricted, and the HLA associations seemed to be driven largely by CMV exposure. In vitro tests confirmed that a few of the cytomegalovirus-associated TCR beta chains recognize cytomegalovirus antigens. Immune exposure information for the cohort was limited to CMV serostatus. In this cohort, only TCR beta chains were sequenced, and detectable features were limited by the absence of alpha or paired-chain data. Sequencing depth was assumed to be roughly uniform across donors in the presence/absence analyses, though that assumption may not hold. The authors suggested that the approach could potentially be generalized to other disease states and immunological phenotypes. A group of highly shared sequence variants was considered likely to be a technical artifact of the sequencing pipeline. A further reported finding was that TCR beta sequences accurately predicted the HLA-A and HLA-B alleles for most subjects in the first cohort. Most TCR sequences were seen in very few donors, while some public TCRs were found in many individuals. Cytomegalovirus status was reported to be diagnosed by the classifier with high specificity and sensitivity in both the original and validation cohorts. In a later analysis, TCR association rates were found to vary across HLA loci, with the most associated TCRs seen for DRB1 alleles and the fewest for HLA-C alleles. Because counts were too low, roughly 17 rarely observed V segments, including chromosome 9 orphons, were left out of the earlier analysis of some 600 of the donors. Because some donors lacked HLA typing at each locus, the association tests relied only on the typed subset. In an earlier analysis of 450 to 750 of the donors, most TCR beta V segments appeared in productive rearrangements about 90% or about 30% of the time, broadly matching IMGT annotations. At a false discovery rate of 0.05, a later analysis linked under 20,000 TCR beta sequences to specific HLA alleles. According to a later genetic analysis, donors in an Asian-associated ancestry cluster had fewer N-insertions in productive TCRs than the approximately 650-donor mean. In a later analysis, HLA-associated TCR beta chains showed more clonal expansion and lower generation probabilities than non-associated chains that were equally common. An association between a missense DCLRE1C variant and V-gene and J-gene trimming of TCR beta chains was found in a later genetic analysis and replicated in an independent cohort. A total of 150 or so TCR beta chains were listed by the study as associated with cytomegalovirus. Correlated functional status among segregating V segments might be attributable to linkage disequilibrium, but an unknown experimental factor could not be ruled out. Assigning TCR associations to individual alleles was difficult when HLA alleles, especially DR and DQ, strongly co-occurred.

The cohort consisted of 650 to 700 healthy bone marrow donors. At the time of sampling, all cohort members were nominally healthy, though unrecorded immune exposures were likely present. The donor tested CMV seronegative, placing the donor among the 350 to 400 seronegative members of the cohort. Every donor gave a peripheral blood sample, and the peripheral blood mononuclear cells from that sample were used for TCR beta sequencing. Genomic DNA extraction from the blood cell samples was performed with the Qiagen DNeasy Blood Extraction Kit. What was sequenced was PBMCs. The origin of this receptor is a man younger than 35 in good health and CMV-seronegative.

CDR3 protein: CASQLDSNQETQYF. The nucleotide sequence reads as follows: TGCGCCAGCCAACTCGACAGCAACCAAGAGACCCAGTACTTC. Recombination joined TRBV5-1 with TRBJ2-5, with a tentative D gene TRBD1 over 5 matching bases. V is shortened by 7 bases, J by 0 bases, and the region joining them spans 13 bases. CDR1 and CDR2 (SGHRS, YFSETQ) derive from the germline V gene. From the cysteine up to the phenylalanine, the CDR3 has a length of 14 residues. Only CDR3 DNA is held: 42 bases, read in frame from base 1.